Below are 12 T cell receptor beta chains sequenced from a single sample in a study of CD8 T cells in ankylosing spondylitis. Study-level points and caveats: For ankylosing spondylitis blood, a TCR beta motif of 7 or 8 highly homologous variants appeared characteristic.

TCRdb called the 5' RACE reads again in MiXCR, with one record for every CDR3 protein. The profile shows about 840,000 distinct CDR3 sequences, 12% of them singletons. These receptors are not linked to any known antigen. The sample was blood, either unsorted or a sorted T cell fraction (not recorded which). Every receptor here comes from a male donor with ankylosing spondylitis.

The J gene is TRBJ2-3, the V gene TRBV14; D gene unclear. The CDR3 is made up of 15 amino acids. CDR1 and CDR2 from the germline V gene are SGHDN and FVKESK. V lost 0 bases, J lost 2 bases, and 9 bases lay in between. The CDR3 is CASSQDSLDTDTQYF. The CDR3 coding sequence is TGTGCCAGCAGCCAAGATAGCCTCGACACAGATACGCAGTATTTT.

This clonotype has just a few counts. The chain has TRBV7-2 and TRBJ1-5; D remains unclear. Deletions cut 7 bases from V and 0 bases from J, with 7 bases between. This CDR3 is 13 amino acids long. The V gene's germline CDR1 is SGHTA and CDR2 FQGNSA. The CDR3 sequence is CASTSDSNQPQHF. In nucleotides, the CDR3 is TGTGCCAGCACTAGCGATAGCAATCAGCCCCAGCATTTT.

This clonotype was found a few times. V gene TRBV6-2 or TRBV6-3 combines with J gene TRBJ1-1, with D hard to call. The V gene lost 2 bases and the J gene lost 3 bases, with 10 bases spanning the gap. The CDR3 totals 14 residues. The germline V gene encodes CDR1 MNHEY and CDR2 SVGEGT. The CDR3 DNA reads as TGTGCCAGCAGTTACCGGGCGAGCTACACTGAAGCTTTCTTT. This gives the protein CASSYRASYTEAFF.

There are a few counts of this clonotype. J is TRBJ2-5 and V is TRBV28, with no clear D. This CDR3 comprises 12 residues. Trimming shortened V by 5 bases and J by 5 bases, and 9 bases separated the two germline ends. The germline V gene encodes CDR1 MDHEN and CDR2 SYDVKM. CDR3 region: CASSPPYETQYF. CDR3 bases: TGTGCCAGCAGTCCCCCCTATGAGACCCAGTACTTC.

The rearrangement links TRBV18 to TRBJ1-6; D is unresolved. In germline, CDR1 is KGHSH, CDR2 LQKENI. This CDR3 is 14 amino acids long. V lost 2 bases, J lost 7 bases, and 9 bases lay in between. DNA for the CDR3: TGTGCCAGCTCACCAGACTGGCAGAATTCACCCCTCCACTTT. Translation gives CASSPDWQNSPLHF.

The chain has TRBV25-1 and TRBJ2-1; 7 bases fit TRBD1. The junction had 10 bases not matched to a gene; V was cut back by 5 bases and J by 0 bases. Germline values: CDR1 MGHDK, CDR2 SYGVNS. The CDR3 runs to 17 residues. The CDR3: CASSPRPRGSSYNEQFF. The DNA of the CDR3 is TGTGCCAGCAGTCCCAGGCCCAGGGGGTCCTCCTACAATGAGCAGTTCTTC.

This sequence joins TRBV6-1 and TRBJ1-1; TRBD1 matches at 9 bases. This CDR3 is 14 amino acids long. Germline CDR1 MNHNS, CDR2 SASEGT. V lost 7 bases and J lost 11; bases outside the gene matches: 14. CDR3 residues: CASTKGQGDFSAFF. In nucleotides, the CDR3 is TGTGCCAGCACCAAGGGACAGGGAGATTTTTCGGCTTTCTTT.

This clonotype has a handful of counts. V and J are TRBV24-1 and TRBJ1-5, with no clear D. This CDR3 spans 12 amino acids. Trimming removed 3 bases at V and 5 bases at J, with 4 bases between. Germline CDR1 is KGHDR and CDR2 is SFDVKD. The CDR3, as DNA: TGTGCCACCAGTGATGCGGATCAGCCCCAGCATTTT. Protein sequence: CATSDADQPQHF.

J is TRBJ2-3 and V is TRBV6-5; 10 nucleotides match TRBD2. CDR3 length: 18 residues. Looked up from germline, CDR1 is MNHEY and CDR2 is SVGAGI. Germline trimming cut 3 bases from V and 0 bases from J; bases unmatched to any gene: 9. The CDR3 here is CASSYSGGLAASTDTQYF. CDR3 bases: TGTGCCAGCAGTTATTCTGGCGGACTAGCGGCTAGCACAGATACGCAGTATTTT.

This clonotype was counted a few times. This chain joins TRBV12-3 or TRBV12-4 and TRBJ1-5; 10 bases line up with TRBD1. The CDR3 is made up of 15 amino acids. Trimming at V came to 3 bases and at J to 4 bases, leaving 3 bases not matched to a gene. The chain's CDR3 is CASSFGQGGNQPQHF. In DNA form, the CDR3 reads TGTGCCAGCAGTTTCGGACAGGGGGGAAATCAGCCCCAGCATTTT.

The chain recombines TRBV20-1 with TRBJ2-7, with a tentative D call TRBD1 (6 bases). Trimming removed 3 bases at V and 0 bases at J, with 12 bases between. Germline loops: CDR1 DFQATT, CDR2 SNEGSKA (reference sequence). The CDR3 is 14 residues long. The CDR3, as DNA: TGCAGTGCTAGGCTACAGGGAAGCTCCTACGAGCAGTACTTC. This sequence encodes CSARLQGSSYEQYF.

The V gene is TRBV7-9, the J gene TRBJ1-1; D not certain. The ends were cut back, 1 base at V and 4 bases at J, with 7 bases in the middle. Germline CDR1 is SEHNR and CDR2 is FQNEAQ (reference sequence). The length of the CDR3 is 13 residues. Here the CDR3 DNA reads TGTGCCAGCAGCTTAGTAACACTCACTGAAGCTTTCTTT. Its protein product is CASSLVTLTEAFF. The complete variable domain, with remaining parts taken from reference TRBV7-9 and TRBJ1-1, reads DTGVSQNPRHKITKRGQNVTFRCDPISEHNRLYWYRQTLGQGPEFLTYFQNEAQLEKSRLLSDRFSAERPKGSFSTLEIQRTEQGDSAMYLCASSLVTLTEAFFGQGTRLTVV.